These 30 T cell receptor beta chains came from one sample sequenced in a study of cytomegalovirus exposure and HLA in healthy donors. The PCR used 60 Vbeta and 13 Jbeta primers. TCRdb keeps only in-frame clones here, not all; method: immunoSEQ multiplex PCR. The sample yields over 150,000 clones, less than 85% seen once. Sequenced input: PBMCs. These receptors all stem from a girl aged 5 to 17 in good health and CMV-seropositive.

The rearrangement joins TRBV11-3 to TRBJ1-1; D not resolved. Looked up from germline, CDR1 is SGHNT and CDR2 is YENEEA. The CDR3 is 15 amino acids. V lost 0 bases, J lost 2 bases, and 10 bases lay in between. The CDR3 sequence is CASSLDRGANTEAFF. Written as DNA, the CDR3 is TGTGCCAGCAGCTTAGATCGGGGTGCCAACACTGAAGCTTTCTTT.

The gene calls are TRBV27 and TRBJ1-6, with D unresolved. CDR3 length: 13 residues. V was pared by 9 bases and J by 4 bases, with 10 bases between. The germline CDR1 and CDR2 sequences are MNHEY and SMNVEV (reference sequence). The CDR3 loop is CASRERYNSPLHF. CDR3 bases: TGTGCCAGTCGGGAACGGTATAATTCACCCCTCCACTTT.

V gene TRBV19 combines with J gene TRBJ2-1, with D perhaps TRBD1 (6 bases). In germline, CDR1 is LNHDA, CDR2 SQIVND (reference sequence). Trimming removed 1 base at V and 2 bases at J, with 12 bases between. This CDR3 region has 16 residues. The CDR3 DNA is TGTGCCAGTAGTATAGGCACACGGACAGCCTACAATGAGCAGTTCTTC. Translated, it gives CASSIGTRTAYNEQFF.

The V and J genes are TRBV6-1 and TRBJ2-3, with D unclear. The CDR3 loop spans 13 amino acids. V shed 2 bases and J shed 6 bases, with 9 bases lying between them. From germline, CDR1 is MNHNS and CDR2 SASEGT. CDR3 DNA: TGTGCCAGCAGTGAACTTTATCGGGATACGCAGTATTTT. It codes for CASSELYRDTQYF.

The chain has TRBV2 and TRBJ2-5; TRBD1 is a possible D gene (5 bases). This CDR3 region has 20 residues. Trimming pared 1 base from V and 5 bases from J, leaving 29 bases between. CDR1 is SNHLY, CDR2 FYNNEI, per germline. The CDR3 DNA reads TGTGCCAGCAGTGAAGGGCTGCCGACGAATCAGGGTTTGTCAGTCGAGACCCAGTACTTC. Its translation is CASSEGLPTNQGLSVETQYF.

This chain uses TRBV18 with TRBJ1-3; 8 bases match TRBD1. From germline, CDR1 is KGHSH and CDR2 LQKENI. The CDR3 runs to 17 residues. V was pared by 1 base and J by 0 bases, with 5 bases of the junction left unmatched. For the CDR3, the DNA is TGTGCCAGCTCACCACTCGGGACAGGCCGCTCTGGAAACACCATATATTTT. Amino acids: CASSPLGTGRSGNTIYF.

This rearrangement joins TRBV4-1 to TRBJ2-7; 7 bases line up with TRBD1. Germline trimming cut 4 bases from V and 0 bases from J; bases unmatched to any gene: 6. CDR1 MGHRA and CDR2 YSYEKL come from the germline V gene. CDR3 length equals 15 residues. In DNA, the CDR3 is TGCGCCAGCAGCCCGATCGACAGGGCCTCCTACGAGCAGTACTTC. It translates to CASSPIDRASYEQYF.

V is TRBV11-2 and J is TRBJ1-1; D is ambiguous. CDR1 is SGHAT, CDR2 FQNNGV, per germline. The CDR3 totals 12 residues. The ends were cut back, 1 base at V and 7 bases at J, with 7 bases in the middle. The DNA for the CDR3 is TGTGCCAGCAGCTTAGGCCTACTTGAAGCTTTCTTT. Protein sequence: CASSLGLLEAFF. Variable domain in full (rest from reference TRBV11-2 and TRBJ1-1): EAGVAQSPRYKIIEKRQSVAFWCNPISGHATLYWYQQILGQGPKLLIQFQNNGVVDDSQLPKDRFSAERLKGVDSTLKIQPAKLEDSAVYLCASSLGLLEAFFGQGTRLTVV.

The genes are TRBV2 and TRBJ2-2, with 7 bases lining up with TRBD2. V trimming: 2 bases; J trimming: 3 bases; junction bases outside the gene matches: 12. Per the germline V gene, CDR1 is SNHLY and CDR2 is FYNNEI. The CDR3 is 18 amino acids. The CDR3 DNA reads as TGTGCCAGCAGTGAACGGGGGGTTGGTACGGGGGACACCGGGGAGCTGTTTTTT. As protein: CASSERGVGTGDTGELFF.

The DNA for the CDR3 is TGTGCCAGCAGCTGGGACAGGGAACTCTATGGCTACACCTTC. Translation: CASSWDRELYGYTF. This chain uses TRBV5-5 with TRBJ1-2; 9 positions agree with TRBD1. The CDR3 sequence is 14 residues long. CDR1 and CDR2 (germline): SGHKS, YYEKEE (reference sequence). V dropped 3 bases and J dropped 4; count of bases not matched to a gene: 4. Using reference TRBV5-5 and TRBJ1-2 for the parts outside the CDR3, the full variable domain is DAGVTQSPTHLIKTRGQQVTLRCSPISGHKSVSWYQQVLGQGPQFIFQYYEKEERGRGNFPDRFSARQFPNYSSELNVNALLLGDSALYLCASSWDRELYGYTFGSGTRLTVV.

The chain uses TRBV10-3 and TRBJ2-7, with TRBD1 as a possible D gene (7 bases). The germline V gene encodes CDR1 ENHRY and CDR2 SYGVKD. Trimming removed 5 bases at V and 3 bases at J, with 23 bases between. The CDR3 is 17 residues long. CDR3 in amino acids: CAISWGEPGAGGYEQYF. CDR3 sequence (DNA): TGTGCCATCAGTTGGGGGGAGCCCGGGGCAGGGGGCTACGAGCAGTACTTC.

This chain joins TRBV5-6 and TRBJ1-1, with a weak D call TRBD1 (6 bases). The CDR3 has 15 residues. In germline, CDR1 is SGHDT, CDR2 YYEEEE. V shed 3 bases and J shed 0 bases, with 12 bases lying between them. As DNA, the CDR3 is TGTGCCAGCAGCTCACTGGACAGAATGAACACTGAAGCTTTCTTT. Translation: CASSSLDRMNTEAFF.

This sequence joins TRBV4-1 and TRBJ1-3; a possible D gene is TRBD1 (6 bases). The germline CDR1 and CDR2 sequences are MGHRA and YSYEKL. CDR3 size: 15 residues. V shed 1 base and J shed 8 bases, with 15 bases lying between them. CDR3 bases: TGCGCCAGCAGCCAAGGACAGGCCCTGGGAGACACCATATATTTT. Translation: CASSQGQALGDTIYF.

This clone was seen only a few times. For the CDR3, the DNA is TGTGCCAGCAGCTTATTTGCTGGGCAGGGATCGTCCGGGGAGCTGTTTTTT. This codes for CASSLFAGQGSSGELFF. This sequence joins TRBV7-2 and TRBJ2-2, with D maybe TRBD1 (5 bases). CDR3 length equals 17 residues. V lost 2 bases and J 6 bases, leaving 19 bases between the germline ends. Germline V gives CDR1 SGHTA, CDR2 FQGNSA.

The chain has TRBV9 and TRBJ1-2, with D maybe TRBD1 (6 bases). V was trimmed by 3 bases and J by 3 bases, leaving 12 bases between them. The CDR3 has 14 amino acids. Germline CDR1 SGDLS, CDR2 YYNGEE. DNA of the CDR3: TGTGCCAGCAGCGGAAGGGGGGGGGACTATGGCTACACCTTC. Translated: CASSGRGGDYGYTF.

The rearrangement links TRBV28 to TRBJ1-1; 7 bases are a match to TRBD1. V shed 7 bases and J 5 bases; nucleotides not matched to a gene: 7. This CDR3 contains 13 residues. Germline lookup yields CDR1 MDHEN and CDR2 SYDVKM. The CDR3: CASTPGGETEAFF. The DNA for the CDR3 is TGTGCCAGCACCCCAGGGGGAGAGACTGAAGCTTTCTTT. The whole variable domain, remainder taken from reference TRBV28 and TRBJ1-1, is DVKVTQSSRYLVKRTGEKVFLECVQDMDHENMFWYRQDPGLGLRLIYFSYDVKMKEKGDIPEGYSVSREKKERFSLILESASTNQTSMYLCASTPGGETEAFFGQGTRLTVV.

The J gene is TRBJ2-1, the V gene TRBV7-2, with 7 bases that match TRBD2. Germline V gene lookup returns CDR1 SGHTA and CDR2 FQGNSA. The CDR3 spans 17 residues. V lost 0 bases to trimming and J lost 0 bases; unmatched junction nucleotides: 5. DNA of the CDR3: TGTGCCAGCAGCTTAGCGCTAGCGGCTAGCTCCTACAATGAGCAGTTCTTC. This gives the protein CASSLALAASSYNEQFF.

The V and J genes are TRBV6-4 and TRBJ1-6; no firm D call. Between the trimmed V and J ends, which lost 4 bases and 0 bases, there was a span of 4 bases. Germline V gene lookup returns CDR1 MRHNA and CDR2 SNTAGT. CDR3 length equals 14 residues. For the CDR3, the DNA is TGTGCCAGCAGTGGGAGCTCCTATAATTCACCCCTCCACTTT. This encodes CASSGSSYNSPLHF.

The rearrangement uses TRBV5-4 and TRBJ2-1, with 7 bases fitting TRBD1. The length of the CDR3 is 17 residues. Germline CDR1 is SGHNT and CDR2 is YYREEE (reference sequence). The V and J ends lost 4 bases and 0 bases, in that order; junction bases with no gene match: 10. The CDR3 spells CASSRAWDRRSYNEQFF. CDR3 bases: TGTGCCAGCAGCCGCGCATGGGACAGACGCTCCTACAATGAGCAGTTCTTC. The variable domain in full, completed from reference TRBV5-4 and TRBJ2-1, reads ETGVTQSPTHLIKTRGQQVTLRCSSQSGHNTVSWYQQALGQGPQFIFQYYREEENGRGNFPPRFSGLQFPNYSSELNVNALELDDSALYLCASSRAWDRRSYNEQFFGPGTRLTVL.

The chain employs TRBV9 and TRBJ2-1; 7 bases map to TRBD1. This CDR3 contains 18 residues. V was clipped by 1 base and J by 4 bases; unmatched bases: 14. Germline V lookup: CDR1 SGDLS, CDR2 YYNGEE. CDR3 DNA: TGTGCCAGCAGCGTAACCGTCTCCCGAGGGGGCTGGTACAATGAGCAGTTCTTC. Residues: CASSVTVSRGGWYNEQFF.

This clone was seen a few times. The V call is TRBV6-1, the J call TRBJ1-6; TRBD1 is a possible D gene (5 bases). There are 18 residues in the CDR3. Germline V gives CDR1 MNHNS, CDR2 SASEGT. V shed 4 bases and J shed 7 bases, with 23 bases lying between them. The chain's CDR3 is CASSATTLWGGGNSPLHF. DNA for the CDR3: TGTGCCAGCAGTGCGACGACTTTATGGGGGGGTGGGAATTCACCCCTCCACTTT.

The sample holds one count of this clone. This chain uses TRBV6-5 with TRBJ1-1; 9 nucleotides line up with TRBD1. The V gene's germline CDR1 is MNHEY and CDR2 SVGAGI. J lost 4 bases, V lost 5 bases, and 5 bases had no gene match. The CDR3 is made up of 14 amino acids. The CDR3 sequence is CASSMGQGGTEAFF. Written as DNA, the CDR3 is TGTGCCAGCAGTATGGGACAGGGAGGCACTGAAGCTTTCTTT.

The chain is built from TRBV30 and TRBJ2-5; D is unresolved. The DNA end is more similar to TRBJ2-7, so the J call may be wrong. This CDR3 region has 14 residues. Germline V gene data show CDR1 as GTSNPN and CDR2 as SVGIG (reference sequence). The CDR3 DNA reads as TGTGCTTCGGCGGCAGACCAATTCTCCTACGAGCAGTACTTC. The encoded protein is CASAADQFSYEQYF.

The V call is TRBV25-1, the J call TRBJ2-7; TRBD2 agrees at 7 bases. V dropped 10 bases and J dropped 2; count of bases not matched to a gene: 20. Germline values: CDR1 MGHDK, CDR2 SYGVNS. This CDR3 is 17 amino acids long. Written as DNA, the CDR3 is TGTGCCAACGATAGTGGGGATCGGGACTATGACCCCTACGAGCAGTACTTC. Its protein is CANDSGDRDYDPYEQYF.

In its sample, this clone was seen a few times. The chain joins TRBV6-1 to TRBJ1-6, with TRBD1 matching 8 bases. The J segment lost 5 bases and the V segment lost 8 bases, leaving 5 bases of the junction unmatched. The CDR3 runs to 14 residues. Germline-derived CDR1 and CDR2 are MNHNS and SASEGT. CDR3 in DNA: TGTGCCAGCGTCCGACAGGGGAATAATTCACCCCTCCACTTT. Translating it yields CASVRQGNNSPLHF.

In its sample, this clone was seen a few times. The chain links TRBV29-1 to TRBJ1-1; 9 nucleotides line up with TRBD1. Germline CDR1 and CDR2: SQVTM and ANQGSEA. Germline trimming cut 6 bases from V and 7 bases from J; bases unmatched to any gene: 9. There are 13 residues in the CDR3. The CDR3 coding sequence is TGCAGCGTGGGTACAGGGGGCTATAGTGAAGCTTTCTTT. This translates into CSVGTGGYSEAFF.

The chain joins TRBV5-4 to TRBJ2-5; D call uncertain. V was cut by 3 bases and J by 5 bases, with 8 bases left in between. Germline CDR1 and CDR2: SGHNT and YYREEE (reference sequence). The CDR3 consists of 12 residues. In nucleotides, the CDR3 is TGTGCCAGCAGCTCCACGGAGGAGACCCAGTACTTC. Amino acids: CASSSTEETQYF.

This clone was found once. V and J are TRBV5-1 and TRBJ2-5, with TRBD1 as a possible D gene (6 bases). CDR1 is SGHRS, CDR2 YFSETQ, per germline. The V end lost 5 bases, the J end lost 1 base, and 12 bases lay between the germline ends. The CDR3 spans 14 residues. DNA of the CDR3: TGCGCCAGCAGACCCGGACAGACCCAAGAGACCCAGTACTTC. Translating it yields CASRPGQTQETQYF. The full variable domain, in which reference TRBV5-1 and TRBJ2-5 provide the parts outside the CDR3, is KAGVTQTPRYLIKTRGQQVTLSCSPISGHRSVSWYQQTPGQGLQFLFEYFSETQRNKGNFPGRFSGRQFSNSRSEMNVSTLELGDSALYLCASRPGQTQETQYFGPGTRLLVL.

This chain links TRBV5-1 with TRBJ2-7; possibly TRBD1 for D (6 bases). CDR3 length: 15 amino acids. V was cut by 0 bases and J by 2 bases, with 12 bases left in between. Germline V gene data show CDR1 as SGHRS and CDR2 as YFSETQ. The CDR3 loop is CASSLGGGNTYEQYF. CDR3 coding DNA: TGCGCCAGCAGCTTGGGAGGGGGAAATACCTACGAGCAGTACTTC. Supplemented by reference TRBV5-1 and TRBJ2-7, the full variable domain reads KAGVTQTPRYLIKTRGQQVTLSCSPISGHRSVSWYQQTPGQGLQFLFEYFSETQRNKGNFPGRFSGRQFSNSRSEMNVSTLELGDSALYLCASSLGGGNTYEQYFGPGTRLTVT.

This clone has only one observation. The V gene is TRBV7-6, the J gene TRBJ2-1; the match to TRBD1 covers 8 bases. The J segment lost 7 bases and the V segment lost 2 bases, leaving 10 bases of the junction unmatched. The CDR3 has 16 residues. The germline V gene encodes CDR1 SGHVS and CDR2 FNYEAQ. The CDR3 nucleotides are TGTGCCAGCAGCTTACAAGTCCAGGGGGCAAATAATGAGCAGTTCTTC. Translated: CASSLQVQGANNEQFF. Full variable domain (rest looked up from reference TRBV7-6 and TRBJ2-1): GAGVSQSPRYKVTKRGQDVALRCDPISGHVSLYWYRQALGQGPEFLTYFNYEAQQDKSGLPNDRFSAERPEGSISTLTIQRTEQRDSAMYRCASSLQVQGANNEQFFGPGTRLTVL.